This is a list of T cell receptor beta chains from one sample in a study of blood T cells in healthy people across ages. TCRdb ran MiXCR on the 5' RACE reads and lists one entry per CDR3 protein. The table has 450,000 to 700,000 distinct CDR3 sequences, 27% seen once; the top ten hold about 18%. The sample comprised blood. The receptors stem from a woman in her seventies in good health. Both conserved end residues are part of each CDR3. Each record gives: clone size, V gene, J gene, D gene, CDR3 DNA, CDR3 protein. A D gene is named only where the DNA matches it firmly. Rows may omit the clone size; those that give it use once, few, many or a size class.

-,TRBV20-1,TRBJ2-7,TRBD2,TGCAGTGCCTTAGCGGGGAGCTCCTACGAGCAGTACTTC,CSALAGSSYEQYF
-,TRBV12-3/TRBV12-4,TRBJ2-1,-,TGTGCCAGCAGTCGCAGGGAGTTGGATGAGCAGTTCTTC,CASSRRELDEQFF
many,TRBV5-1,TRBJ2-7,-,TGCGCCAGCAGCTTGGTCACAACCTACGAGCAGTACTTC,CASSLVTTYEQYF
few,TRBV27,TRBJ2-4,TRBD1,TGTGCCAGCGGACCTTCCGACAGGGGGGGGTTGAACATTCAGTACTTC,CASGPSDRGGLNIQYF
-,TRBV29-1,TRBJ2-5,-,TGCAGTTCGGACCCCAGCCTGGGCCAAGAGACCCAGTACTTC,CSSDPSLGQETQYF
-,TRBV24-1,TRBJ2-3,-,TGTGCCACCAATTCCGGACAGTATACAGATACGCAGTATTTT,CATNSGQYTDTQYF
-,TRBV27,TRBJ1-2,-,TGTGCCAGCACTACCACACAAGGGGGTTGGGAAAACTATGGCTACACCTTC,CASTTTQGGWENYGYTF
many,TRBV10-3,TRBJ2-2,TRBD1,TGTGCCATCAGTGAGTGGACAGGGGTGAGGACCGGGGAGCTGTTTTTT,CAISEWTGVRTGELFF
few,TRBV9,TRBJ1-4,-,TGTGCCAGCAGCGGCCGAGGCGTCTCTAATGAAAAACTGTTTTTT,CASSGRGVSNEKLFF
-,TRBV6-4,TRBJ2-3,-,TGTGCCAGCAGTGCCTACGCCCACAACACAGATACGCAGTATTTT,CASSAYAHNTDTQYF
few,TRBV24-1,TRBJ2-2,-,TGTGCCACCAGTGATTCCGCAGGTGTTACCGGGGAGCTGTTTTTT,CATSDSAGVTGELFF
-,TRBV5-1,TRBJ2-5,TRBD1,TGCGCCAGCAGTGTGGACAGGGTAGAAGAGACCCAGTACTTC,CASSVDRVEETQYF
few,TRBV5-1,TRBJ2-3,-,TGCGCCAGCAGCTTCGGGATTACTTTCACAGATACGCAGTATTTT,CASSFGITFTDTQYF
-,TRBV29-1,TRBJ2-2,-,TGCAGCGTTTCCCCACAGGGCCACGGGGAGCTGTTTTTT,CSVSPQGHGELFF
many,TRBV7-9,TRBJ2-5,TRBD2,TGTGCCAGCAGCTCCCGACTAGCTAATCGTAAAGAGACCCAGTACTTC,CASSSRLANRKETQYF
few,TRBV7-2,TRBJ1-1,-,TGTGCCAGCAGCTTAGAGGGGGGTTTTACTGAAGCTTTCTTT,CASSLEGGFTEAFF
few,TRBV3-1,TRBJ1-2,TRBD1,TGTGCCAGCAGCCAATACAGGGGCTATGGCTACACCTTC,CASSQYRGYGYTF
few,TRBV6-2/TRBV6-3,TRBJ2-5,-,TGTGCCAGCCAACTTACTACCGCAGGGGGGTTAGGAGAGACCCAGTACTTC,CASQLTTAGGLGETQYF
-,TRBV6-5,TRBJ2-7,-,TGTGCCAGCAGTTACACGGCGGGATCTACCTACGAGCAGTACTTC,CASSYTAGSTYEQYF
many,TRBV5-1,TRBJ2-7,-,TGCGCCAGCAGCTTGGTGGGCTACGAGCAGTACTTC,CASSLVGYEQYF
-,TRBV7-2,TRBJ1-5,TRBD1,TGTGCCAGCACCGCGACAGGGGGCGCGGGGCAGCCCCAGCATTTT,CASTATGGAGQPQHF
-,TRBV3-1,TRBJ2-7,TRBD2,TGTGCCAGCAGCCGAACCGCAGCGGGGGGGCCCTCGGGGCAGTACTTC,CASSRTAAGGPSGQYF
many,TRBV5-1,TRBJ2-3,-,TGTGCTAGCAGCTTGGGGCAGCTCACAGATACGCAGTATTTT,CASSLGQLTDTQYF
-,TRBV12-3/TRBV12-4,TRBJ1-1,-,TGTGCCAGCAGTTTTTCACCAAACACTGAAGCTTTCTTT,CASSFSPNTEAFF
-,TRBV7-2,TRBJ2-3,-,TGTGCCAGCAGCTTAGTCGGACTGGCGCAGTATTTT,CASSLVGLAQYF
few,TRBV6-5,TRBJ1-5,-,TGTGCCAGCAGTTCCTCGGGGCGTAATCAGCCCCAGCATTTT,CASSSSGRNQPQHF
-,TRBV6-1,TRBJ1-1,-,TGTGCCAGCAGTGAAATCAGGGGAGGGAACACTGAAGCTTTCTTT,CASSEIRGGNTEAFF
many,TRBV20-1,TRBJ2-7,TRBD1,TGCAGTGCTAGGAGGCGGCAGGGGGTGTACGAGCAGTACTTC,CSARRRQGVYEQYF
few,TRBV11-2,TRBJ2-7,-,TGTGCCAGCAGCTTTTCCAGGGACCCCTACGAGCAGTACTTC,CASSFSRDPYEQYF
-,TRBV9,TRBJ1-2,TRBD1,TGTGCCAGCAGCTCCCGGGACAGCGTTCTCTATGGCTACACCTTC,CASSSRDSVLYGYTF